One sample yielded the 17 T cell receptor beta chains listed below, sequenced in a study of vaccination and CD4 T cells after COVID-19. Treatment noted: approximately nine-day PBMC culture with coronavirus spike peptide pools or control peptides (ViraFEST assay). The Oncomine TCR Beta short-read assay was applied to DNA of cultured CD4+ T cells. TCRdb recomputed calls from the PCR reads with MiXCR, one row per CDR3 protein. The data hold about 20,000 distinct CDR3 sequences, with roughly half observed a single time. Which antigens these TCRs recognize remains unknown. The material sequenced was CD4+ T cells from blood, cultured in vitro. The origin of the receptors is a human donor who had recovered from COVID-19.

This clonotype turned up a few times. The V gene is TRBV7-2, the J gene TRBJ1-2; D unresolved. The CDR3 spans 12 residues. Germline V gene data show CDR1 as SGHTA and CDR2 as FQGNSA. V was cut by 6 bases and J by 6 bases, with 11 bases left in between. The CDR3 DNA reads TGTGCCAGCAGTCCCCGGGGAGATGGCTACACCTTC. It is translated as CASSPRGDGYTF.

The chain couples TRBV2 to TRBJ2-5, with 7 nucleotides matching TRBD1. CDR3 length: 15 residues. The germline V gene has CDR1 SNHLY and CDR2 FYNNEI. J was trimmed by 1 base and V by 3 bases; bases with no gene match: 5. CDR3 nucleotide sequence: TGTGCCAGCAGTGATCGAGGGGGCCCCCAAGAGACCCAGTACTTC. Encoded protein: CASSDRGGPQETQYF. Filled out from reference TRBV2 and TRBJ2-5, the complete variable domain reads EPEVTQTPSHQVTQMGQEVILRCVPISNHLYFYWYRQILGQKVEFLVSFYNNEISEKSEIFDDQFSVERPDGSNFTLKIRSTKLEDSAMYFCASSDRGGPQETQYFGPGTRLLVL.

V is TRBV30 and J is TRBJ2-1, with TRBD2 matching over 15 bases. This CDR3 has 15 residues. Germline V gene sequence: CDR1 GTSNPN, CDR2 SVGIG (reference sequence). The CDR3 here is CARTSGRGFANEQFF. In DNA form, the CDR3 reads TGTGCACGGACTAGCGGGAGGGGATTTGCAAATGAGCAGTTCTTC.

This sequence joins TRBV7-9 and TRBJ1-2; D perhaps matches TRBD1 (6 bases). V lost 4 bases and J lost 8, with 17 bases in between. The CDR3 has 14 amino acids. The germline CDR1 and CDR2 sequences are SEHNR and FQNEAQ (reference sequence). This CDR3 is CASSSRGGAGGYTF. CDR3 DNA sequence: TGTGCCAGCAGCTCTCGAGGGGGGGCGGGAGGCTACACCTTC. Combining the CDR3 with reference TRBV7-9 and TRBJ1-2 gives the whole variable domain DTGVSQNPRHKITKRGQNVTFRCDPISEHNRLYWYRQTLGQGPEFLTYFQNEAQLEKSRLLSDRFSAERPKGSFSTLEIQRTEQGDSAMYLCASSSRGGAGGYTFGSGTRLTVV.

This clonotype was counted between two and nine times. This rearrangement joins TRBV7-2 to TRBJ1-2; no definite D call. Germline V CDR1 and CDR2: SGHTA, FQGNSA. Deletions cut 1 base from V and 0 bases from J, with 12 bases between. This CDR3 has 16 amino acids. The CDR3 reads CASSLVGISTNYGYTF. The CDR3 DNA is TGTGCCAGCAGCTTAGTGGGTATTTCCACTAACTATGGCTACACCTTC.

This clonotype turned up a few times. V is TRBV7-2 and J is TRBJ1-6; weak D call: TRBD1 (6 bases). CDR3 length equals 14 residues. The V end lost 3 bases, the J end lost 4 bases, and 7 bases lay between the germline ends. CDR1 is SGHTA, CDR2 FQGNSA, per germline. CDR3 loop: CASSLTGYNSPLHF. CDR3 sequence (DNA): TGTGCCAGCAGCTTGACAGGATATAATTCACCCCTCCACTTT.

The chain links TRBV7-6 to TRBJ2-1; the match to TRBD1 covers 10 bases. Germline CDR1 and CDR2: SGHVS and FNYEAQ. Trimming removed 5 bases from V and 7 bases from J; junction bases left unmatched: 11. The CDR3 contains 16 residues. The CDR3 reads CASSDSRTGGRNEQFF. The CDR3 DNA sequence: TGTGCCAGCAGCGACTCGAGGACAGGGGGAAGAAATGAGCAGTTCTTC.

This rearrangement joins TRBV6-1 to TRBJ1-3; D not certain. The germline CDR1 and CDR2 sequences are MNHNS and SASEGT. V was pared by 5 bases and J by 5 bases, with 7 bases between. The CDR3 extends over 12 amino acids. The CDR3 nucleotides are TGTGCCAGCAGTCCCGACAGAAACACCATATATTTT. The encoded protein is CASSPDRNTIYF.

The V call is TRBV19, the J call TRBJ1-6; 7 bases agree with TRBD1. V shed 4 bases and J 10 bases; nucleotides not matched to a gene: 7. The CDR3 spans 14 residues. Germline assignment: CDR1 LNHDA and CDR2 SQIVND (reference sequence). CDR3 in amino acids: CASSTRQGDSPLHF. The CDR3 DNA sequence: TGTGCCAGTAGTACTAGGCAGGGGGACTCACCCCTCCACTTT.

V and J are TRBV15 and TRBJ2-1; perhaps TRBD2 as D (5 bases). The V end was cut by 1 base, the J end by 4 bases, with 8 bases between. The germline V gene has CDR1 LNHNV and CDR2 YYDKDF (reference sequence). There are 14 residues in the CDR3. CDR3 DNA sequence: TGTGCCACCAGCAGAGCTAGCCAGTACAATGAGCAGTTCTTC. It is translated as CATSRASQYNEQFF. The variable domain in full, with the rest retrieved from reference TRBV15 and TRBJ2-1, is DAMVIQNPRYQVTQFGKPVTLSCSQTLNHNVMYWYQQKSSQAPKLLFHYYDKDFNNEADTPDNFQSRRPNTSFCFLDIRSPGLGDTAMYLCATSRASQYNEQFFGPGTRLTVL.

The chain joins TRBV25-1 to TRBJ2-7; tentatively, D is TRBD1 (5 bases). This CDR3 spans 16 amino acids. V lost 0 bases to trimming and J lost 5 bases, with 17 bases between them. The germline V gene has CDR1 MGHDK and CDR2 SYGVNS. Written as DNA, the CDR3 is TGTGCCAGCAGTGAATATAAGAGTTGGGGCCGGAACGAGCAGTACTTC. It specifies CASSEYKSWGRNEQYF.

The chain links TRBV28 to TRBJ2-2; TRBD2 might be the D (7 bases). CDR3 length equals 14 residues. The germline V gene encodes CDR1 MDHEN and CDR2 SYDVKM. V was shortened by 8 bases and J by 5 bases, with 15 bases between the two germline ends. This chain's CDR3 is CASGGGTGTGELFF. The CDR3 coding sequence is TGTGCCAGCGGGGGGGGCACAGGGACCGGGGAGCTGTTTTTT.

This chain's CDR3 is CAISPRQGANTEAFF. Here the CDR3 DNA reads TGTGCCATCAGTCCACGCCAGGGGGCCAACACTGAAGCTTTCTTT. V and J are TRBV10-3 and TRBJ1-1; TRBD1 matches 8 bases. The CDR3 is 15 amino acids. Germline CDR1 is ENHRY and CDR2 is SYGVKD. J lost 2 bases, V lost 5 bases, and 7 bases had no gene match.

The chain carries TRBV10-3 and TRBJ2-7, with D perhaps TRBD1 (6 bases). This CDR3 comprises 14 residues. The germline V gene has CDR1 ENHRY and CDR2 SYGVKD. V shed 3 bases and J shed 3 bases, with 12 bases lying between them. The CDR3 DNA sequence: TGTGCCATCAGTGAACCCTCACAGGGCTACGAGCAGTACTTC. Its protein product is CAISEPSQGYEQYF.

The chain carries TRBV28 and TRBJ1-2; a possible D gene is TRBD1 (5 bases). Germline lookup yields CDR1 MDHEN and CDR2 SYDVKM. The CDR3 contains 13 residues. V dropped 7 bases and J dropped 3 bases, with 12 bases sitting between them. DNA for the CDR3: TGTGCCAGCACCCCCGACAGATACTATGGCTACACCTTC. This gives the protein CASTPDRYYGYTF.

The CDR3 loop reads CSARRPGLLNTGELFF. The DNA of the CDR3 is TGCAGTGCTAGACGACCGGGACTCCTGAACACCGGGGAGCTGTTTTTT. V usage is TRBV20-1 and J usage is TRBJ2-2; D might be TRBD2 (6 bases). The CDR3 runs to 16 residues. Trimming took 2 bases from V and 1 from J, leaving 14 bases between them. The germline V gene has CDR1 DFQATT and CDR2 SNEGSKA (reference sequence).

This clonotype has more than one count but fewer than ten. V usage is TRBV12-3 or TRBV12-4 and J usage is TRBJ1-1; 10 nucleotides line up with TRBD1. CDR3 length: 14 residues. Trimming at V came to 4 bases and at J to 5 bases, leaving 4 bases not matched to a gene. CDR3 residues: CASSWGQGRTEAFF. The CDR3 nucleotides read TGTGCCAGCAGTTGGGGACAGGGGCGGACTGAAGCTTTCTTT.